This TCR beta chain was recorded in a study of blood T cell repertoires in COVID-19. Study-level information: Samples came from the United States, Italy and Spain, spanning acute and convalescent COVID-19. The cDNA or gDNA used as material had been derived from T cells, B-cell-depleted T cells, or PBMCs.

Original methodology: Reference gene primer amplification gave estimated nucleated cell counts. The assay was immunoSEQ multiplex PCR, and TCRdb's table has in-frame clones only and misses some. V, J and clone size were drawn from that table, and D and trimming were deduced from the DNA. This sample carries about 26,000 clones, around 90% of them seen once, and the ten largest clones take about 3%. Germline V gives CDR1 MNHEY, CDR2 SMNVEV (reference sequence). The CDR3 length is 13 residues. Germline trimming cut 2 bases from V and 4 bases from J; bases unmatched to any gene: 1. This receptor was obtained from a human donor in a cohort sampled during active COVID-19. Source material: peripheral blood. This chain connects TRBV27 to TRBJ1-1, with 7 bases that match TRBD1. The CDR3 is CASSLKGATEAFF. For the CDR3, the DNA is TGTGCCAGCAGTTTAAAGGGGGCCACTGAAGCTTTCTTT.